This passage covers 17 T cell receptor beta chains from one sample sequenced in a study of T cell responses to AZD1222 COVID-19 vaccine. Libraries were prepared by immunoSEQ multiplex PCR; TCRdb keeps only in-frame clonotypes and omits some of them. The sample gives roughly 190,000 clones, more than 80% of which show up once; approximately 4% is in the top ten. Sequenced here: peripheral blood, sampled 28 days after the second dose of the MenACWY control vaccine. The receptors here all came from an adult who received the MenACWY meningococcal vaccine as a control.

The V and J genes are TRBV6-2 or TRBV6-3 and TRBJ2-5; no firm D call. CDR3 length: 11 amino acids. Germline CDR1 and CDR2: MNHEY and SVGEGT. V lost 5 bases, J lost 3 bases, and 4 bases lay in between. CDR3 amino acids: CASSPKETQYF. DNA for the CDR3: TGTGCCAGCAGTCCCAAAGAGACCCAGTACTTC.

The chain is built from TRBV6-1 and TRBJ2-7; 9 bases fit TRBD2. The junction had 9 bases not matched to a gene; V was cut back by 4 bases and J by 2 bases. Per germline, CDR1 MNHNS and CDR2 SASEGT. The CDR3 is made up of 16 amino acids. The CDR3: CASSGFRLAAAYEQYF. The CDR3 DNA is TGTGCCAGCAGTGGATTCCGACTAGCGGCGGCCTACGAGCAGTACTTC.

The chain joins TRBV19 to TRBJ1-2; D perhaps matches TRBD1 (6 bases). V was cut by 8 bases and J by 6 bases, with 22 bases left in between. The CDR3 contains 15 residues. The germline CDR1 and CDR2 sequences are LNHDA and SQIVND (reference sequence). CDR3: CASSMDSVTLNGYTF. CDR3 nucleotide sequence: TGTGCCAGTTCGATGGACAGCGTTACCCTGAATGGCTACACCTTC.

The chain employs TRBV19 and TRBJ1-4; D is uncertain. The CDR3 length is 16 residues. CDR1 is LNHDA and CDR2 is SQIVND in the germline V gene (reference sequence). V was pared by 6 bases and J by 4 bases, with 18 bases between. The chain's CDR3 is CASSPLAKQDNEKLFF. The CDR3 nucleotides read TGTGCCAGTAGCCCACTAGCCAAGCAGGATAATGAAAAACTGTTTTTT. Combining the CDR3 with reference TRBV19 and TRBJ1-4 gives the whole variable domain DGGITQSPKYLFRKEGQNVTLSCEQNLNHDAMYWYRQDPGQGLRLIYYSQIVNDFQKGDIAEGYSVSREKKESFPLTVTSAQKNPTAFYLCASSPLAKQDNEKLFFGSGTQLSVL.

The chain carries TRBV6-2 or TRBV6-3 and TRBJ2-7; 11 nucleotides match TRBD2. Germline V gives CDR1 MNHEY, CDR2 SVGEGT. V shed 5 bases and J 2 bases; nucleotides not matched to a gene: 8. This CDR3 comprises 16 residues. DNA of the CDR3: TGTGCCAGCAGTGCCCAGACTAGCGGGATCGCCTACGAGCAGTACTTC. It is translated as CASSAQTSGIAYEQYF.

CDR3 DNA sequence: TGTGCCAGCAGCGGACAGGGGTTCGGCTATGGCTACACCTTC. As protein: CASSGQGFGYGYTF. V usage is TRBV9 and J usage is TRBJ1-2, with 8 bases lining up with TRBD1. CDR3 length: 14 residues. The J segment lost 4 bases and the V segment lost 3 bases, leaving 5 bases of the junction unmatched. Germline-derived CDR1 and CDR2 are SGDLS and YYNGEE.

The chain has TRBV3-1 (or the pseudogene TRBV3-2) and TRBJ1-4; TRBD1 agrees at 8 bases. The CDR3 runs to 15 residues. The V gene end was trimmed by 4 bases and the J gene end by 8 bases; junction bases not matched to a gene: 9. Germline assignment: CDR1 LGHDT and CDR2 YNNKEL (reference sequence). The CDR3 DNA reads as TGTGCCAGCAGCCTCACCGGACAGGGTTGGGAAAAACTGTTTTTT. Translated, it gives CASSLTGQGWEKLFF.

The V call is TRBV19, the J call TRBJ1-1; D gene ambiguous. Germline V gene data show CDR1 as LNHDA and CDR2 as SQIVND (reference sequence). This CDR3 is 15 amino acids long. V lost 5 bases to trimming and J lost 1 base, with 14 bases between them. CDR3 in amino acids: CASSLYWGGNTEAFF. The CDR3 DNA reads TGTGCCAGTAGTTTGTATTGGGGAGGGAACACTGAAGCTTTCTTT.

The rearrangement links TRBV11-1 to TRBJ1-2; D ambiguous. CDR1 SGHAT and CDR2 FQDESV come from the germline V gene (reference sequence). The CDR3 has 12 residues. The ends were cut back, 4 bases at V and 1 base at J, with 4 bases in the middle. The CDR3 region is CASSSGNYGYTF. CDR3 in DNA: TGTGCCAGCAGCTCCGGTAACTATGGCTACACCTTC. The variable domain in full, completed from reference TRBV11-1 and TRBJ1-2, reads EAEVAQSPRYKITEKSQAVAFWCDPISGHATLYWYRQILGQGPELLVQFQDESVVDDSQLPKDRFSAERLKGVDSTLKIQPAELGDSAMYLCASSSGNYGYTFGSGTRLTVV.

The rearrangement joins TRBV7-9 to TRBJ1-2; 11 nucleotides line up with TRBD1. In germline, CDR1 is SEHNR, CDR2 FQNEAQ (reference sequence). The CDR3 runs to 16 residues. Trimming took 5 bases from V and 4 from J; bases not matched to a gene: 9. Here the CDR3 DNA reads TGTGCCAGCAGCCGTATAGGACAGGGGGCTGGCTATGGCTACACCTTC. Amino acids: CASSRIGQGAGYGYTF.

J is TRBJ1-6 and V is TRBV28; D is undetermined. The V end was cut by 7 bases, the J end by 4 bases, with 26 bases between. The CDR3 consists of 19 residues. Per germline, CDR1 MDHEN and CDR2 SYDVKM. The CDR3 nucleotides are TGTGCCAGCATCCCAACCGTCCCTTCTGGGCAGCAGTATAATTCACCCCTCCACTTT. Protein product: CASIPTVPSGQQYNSPLHF. The full variable domain, its missing parts supplied by reference TRBV28 and TRBJ1-6, is DVKVTQSSRYLVKRTGEKVFLECVQDMDHENMFWYRQDPGLGLRLIYFSYDVKMKEKGDIPEGYSVSREKKERFSLILESASTNQTSMYLCASIPTVPSGQQYNSPLHFGNGTRLTVT.

The gene calls are TRBV7-9 and TRBJ1-2; 8 nucleotides match TRBD1. J gave up 3 bases and V 5 bases, and 11 bases lay outside the gene matches. Per the germline V gene, CDR1 is SEHNR and CDR2 is FQNEAQ (reference sequence). The CDR3 consists of 16 residues. This CDR3 reads CASSPLTGEEDYGYTF. CDR3 nucleotides: TGTGCCAGCAGCCCATTGACAGGGGAAGAGGACTATGGCTACACCTTC.

The chain carries TRBV11-3 and TRBJ1-6; D remains ambiguous. This CDR3 has 13 amino acids. Germline CDR1 reads SGHNT; CDR2 reads YENEEA. V was trimmed by 0 bases and J by 10 bases, leaving 7 bases between them. CDR3 nucleotides: TGTGCCAGCAGCTTAGATAAAGGCTCACCCCTCCACTTT. Its protein product is CASSLDKGSPLHF.

The rearrangement joins TRBV7-9 to TRBJ2-1, with a tentative D call TRBD2 (5 bases). The CDR3 contains 12 residues. Germline CDR1 and CDR2: SEHNR and FQNEAQ (reference sequence). With 1 base removed from V and 10 bases from J, the gap between germline ends came to 8 bases. CDR3 nucleotides: TGTGCCAGCAGCTTAGAGACGGGAGAGCAGTTCTTC. The encoded protein is CASSLETGEQFF.

This chain connects TRBV19 to TRBJ2-1, with D perhaps TRBD2 (6 bases). Trimming removed 6 bases from V and 3 bases from J, with 15 bases in between. CDR3 size: 15 residues. Germline assignment: CDR1 LNHDA and CDR2 SQIVND (reference sequence). In nucleotides, the CDR3 is TGTGCCAGTAGGAGGGCTAGCGATAACTACAATGAGCAGTTCTTC. Translation gives CASRRASDNYNEQFF.

V is TRBV7-8 and J is TRBJ2-3, with TRBD1 matching 11 bases. Trimming at V came to 5 bases and at J to 2 bases, leaving 9 bases not matched to a gene. The germline V gene has CDR1 SGHVS and CDR2 FQNEAQ. The length of the CDR3 is 17 residues. CDR3 coding DNA: TGTGCCAGCAGCGTGCGAAGGGACAGGGGGTACACAGATACGCAGTATTTT. Translating it yields CASSVRRDRGYTDTQYF.

The chain joins TRBV14 to TRBJ2-2, with TRBD2 identical over 9 bases. The CDR3 sequence is 17 residues long. Trimming took 5 bases from V and 5 from J; bases not matched to a gene: 12. CDR1 and CDR2 from the germline V gene are SGHDN and FVKESK. Written as DNA, the CDR3 is TGTGCCAGCAGCTCAAACGAGCGGGGGGCACGAACCGGGGAGCTGTTTTTT. It yields the protein CASSSNERGARTGELFF.